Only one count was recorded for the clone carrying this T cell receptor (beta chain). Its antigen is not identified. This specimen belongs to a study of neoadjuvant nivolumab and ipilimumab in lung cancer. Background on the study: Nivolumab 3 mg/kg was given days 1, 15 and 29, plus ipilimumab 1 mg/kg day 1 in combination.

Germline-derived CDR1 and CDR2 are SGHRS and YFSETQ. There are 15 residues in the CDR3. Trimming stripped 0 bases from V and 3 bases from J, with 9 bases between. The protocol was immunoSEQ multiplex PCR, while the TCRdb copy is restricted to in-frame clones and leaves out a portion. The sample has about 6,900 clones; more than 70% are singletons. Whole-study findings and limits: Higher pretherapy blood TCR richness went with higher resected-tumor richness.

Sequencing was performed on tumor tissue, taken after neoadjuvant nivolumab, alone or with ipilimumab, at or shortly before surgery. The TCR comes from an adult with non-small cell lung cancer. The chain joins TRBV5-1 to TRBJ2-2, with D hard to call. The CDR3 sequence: CASSLEGSDTGELFF. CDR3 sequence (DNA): TGCGCCAGCAGCTTGGAAGGGTCCGACACCGGGGAGCTGTTTTTT.